The 13 T cell receptor beta chains listed next were all sequenced from one sample in a study of cytomegalovirus exposure and HLA in healthy donors. The PCR used 60 Vbeta and 13 Jbeta primers. Assay: immunoSEQ multiplex PCR; the TCRdb copy retains only in-frame clones and omits some. This sample yields 60,000 to 70,000 clones, of which 60% to 80% are seen a single time; around 25% belongs to the top ten. The sequenced material came from PBMCs. Receptors originate from a woman aged 40 to 50 in good health and CMV-seropositive.

The V gene is TRBV18, the J gene TRBJ2-3; the match to TRBD2 covers 9 bases. Germline V gene data show CDR1 as KGHSH and CDR2 as LQKENI. CDR3 size: 15 residues. V trimming: 6 bases; J trimming: 2 bases; junction bases outside the gene matches: 6. Written as DNA, the CDR3 is TGTGCCAGCTCGGAGACTAGCGGCCACACAGATACGCAGTATTTT. The encoded protein is CASSETSGHTDTQYF.

The chain employs TRBV19 and TRBJ1-2, with 10 positions matching TRBD1. Germline V gives CDR1 LNHDA, CDR2 SQIVND (reference sequence). Germline trimming cut 9 bases from V and 7 bases from J; bases unmatched to any gene: 5. The CDR3 is 12 amino acids. The DNA of the CDR3 is TGTGCCAGCCAGACAGGGGGCTTTGGCTACACCTTC. It specifies CASQTGGFGYTF.

The CDR3 protein is CATEDPFGESYNEQFF. In DNA, the CDR3 is TGTGCCACCGAGGACCCCTTCGGGGAGTCATACAATGAGCAGTTCTTC. The rearrangement uses TRBV19 and TRBJ2-1, with a tentative D call TRBD2 (5 bases). The CDR3 is made up of 16 amino acids. V was cut by 10 bases and J by 4 bases, with 23 bases left in between. In germline, CDR1 is LNHDA, CDR2 SQIVND (reference sequence).

CDR3 sequence: CASSPGGERGSYEQYF. CDR3 coding DNA: TGTGCCAGCAGCCCAGGCGGGGAGAGAGGCTCCTACGAGCAGTACTTC. V gene TRBV4-2 combines with J gene TRBJ2-7; possible D gene TRBD2, 6 bases. With 4 bases removed from V and 0 bases from J, the gap between germline ends came to 16 bases. The CDR3 runs 16 residues. The V gene's germline CDR1 is LGHNA and CDR2 YNFKEQ.

Regarding this clone: A read error may account for a junction end that differs from germline. This chain joins TRBV7-9 and TRBJ1-1; D is possibly TRBD1 (6 bases). The length of the CDR3 is 13 residues. Germline assignment: CDR1 SEHNR and CDR2 FQNEAQ (reference sequence). DNA of the CDR3: TGTTCCAGCAGCTGGGAGGGGGGCTCTGAAGCTTTCTTT. This gives the protein CSSSWEGGSEAFF.

The chain couples TRBV7-9 to TRBJ1-5; 8 positions match TRBD1. Germline V gives CDR1 SEHNR, CDR2 FQNEAQ (reference sequence). This CDR3 region has 15 residues. With 5 bases clipped from V and 5 bases from J, the junction kept 8 bases outside the gene matches. DNA for the CDR3: TGTGCCAGCAGCCACTCTCAGGGGGCAGATCAGCCCCAGCATTTT. This sequence encodes CASSHSQGADQPQHF.

With respect to this clone: This sample also contains other DNA sequences that code for the same CDR3. V is TRBV4-1 and J is TRBJ1-2, with 7 bases that match TRBD1. Germline values: CDR1 MGHRA, CDR2 YSYEKL. This CDR3 comprises 15 residues. Trimming cost V 1 base and J 0 bases; bases outside gene matches: 2. The CDR3 nucleotides read TGCGCCAGCAGCCAAGGACAGGGAACTAACTATGGCTACACCTTC. Protein: CASSQGQGTNYGYTF.

This chain joins TRBV5-4 and TRBJ1-2; D might be TRBD1 (6 bases). The CDR3 spans 15 residues. Looked up from germline, CDR1 is SGHNT and CDR2 is YYREEE (reference sequence). Between the trimmed V and J ends, which lost 3 bases and 6 bases, there was a span of 18 bases. CDR3 loop: CASSSPRGGEDGYTF. As DNA, the CDR3 is TGTGCCAGCAGCTCCCCCCGAGGGGGGGAGGATGGCTACACCTTC.

This chain connects TRBV7-2 to TRBJ2-1; 8 bases align to TRBD1. This CDR3 has 15 residues. Per the germline V gene, CDR1 is SGHTA and CDR2 is FQGNSA. Trimming cost V 3 bases and J 3 bases; bases outside gene matches: 4. The CDR3 nucleotides are TGTGCCAGCAGCTTGACAGGGGACTTCTACAATGAGCAGTTCTTC. Its protein product is CASSLTGDFYNEQFF.

The chain employs TRBV6-6 and TRBJ2-1; 7 nucleotides align to TRBD1. The CDR3 is made up of 16 amino acids. V gave up 5 bases and J gave up 5 bases; unmatched junction bases: 12. CDR1 and CDR2 (germline): MNHNY, SVGAGI (reference sequence). The CDR3 is CASSGTTGLSNNEQFF. CDR3 sequence (DNA): TGTGCCAGCAGTGGTACGACAGGGTTAAGTAACAATGAGCAGTTCTTC.

The chain couples TRBV2 to TRBJ1-1; D may be TRBD1 (6 bases). Looked up from germline, CDR1 is SNHLY and CDR2 is FYNNEI. The ends were cut back, 6 bases at V and 3 bases at J, with 8 bases in the middle. The CDR3 consists of 12 residues. The CDR3 reads CASRDSHTEAFF. The CDR3 DNA sequence: TGTGCCAGCAGGGACAGCCACACTGAAGCTTTCTTT.

CDR3 DNA sequence: TGTGCCAGCAGTCCCTTGGGACTAGCGGGGGGGTCCTACGAGCAGTACTTC. It encodes CASSPLGLAGGSYEQYF. The J gene is TRBJ2-5, the V gene TRBV27; 16 bases align to TRBD2. Near its end, the DNA agrees better with TRBJ2-7, so the J call may be wrong. The germline V gene has CDR1 MNHEY and CDR2 SMNVEV (reference sequence). The length of the CDR3 is 17 residues.

This rearrangement joins TRBV6-5 to TRBJ2-7; tentatively, D is TRBD2 (5 bases). The length of the CDR3 is 13 residues. The germline V and J ends were trimmed by 5 bases and 3 bases, with 11 bases remaining between them. CDR1 is MNHEY, CDR2 SVGAGI, per germline. CDR3 loop: CASSEGLRYEQYF. The CDR3 DNA follows: TGTGCCAGCAGTGAGGGCCTTCGCTACGAGCAGTACTTC.